This T cell receptor (beta chain) was captured by sequencing in a study of T cells in Graves' hyperthyroidism and ophthalmopathy. Study findings and constraints: Most clonotypes expanded in thyroid above 0.001 were likewise present in blood. A model of 13 V-J pairs discriminated ophthalmopathy from stable hyperthyroidism.

Amplified TCR beta CDR3 regions came from RNA transcripts. The HTBI primer set was used in a first-round RT-PCR of the TCR CDR3. TCRdb fed the multiplex PCR reads into MiXCR, producing one record per CDR3 protein. The sample shows 500,000 to 750,000 distinct CDR3 sequences, around 16% of them seen only once. Trimming pared 6 bases from V and 6 bases from J, leaving 2 bases between. Germline V CDR1 and CDR2: SNHLY, FYNNEI. The CDR3 extends over 10 amino acids. Hyperthyroidism in the patients, aged 18 to 65, was newly diagnosed and under 2 months in duration. The sample holds a few counts of this clonotype. The target antigen is unknown.

The specimen sequenced was blood. V and J are TRBV2 and TRBJ2-2; no clear D gene. This receptor was obtained from a woman in her 30s with Graves' hyperthyroidism. CDR3 DNA sequence: TGTGCCAGCAGGGCCGGGGAGCTGTTTTTT. This encodes CASRAGELFF.